This entry describes one T cell receptor (beta chain). Its antigen is not identified. Repertoires were generated with immunoSEQ multiplex PCR, while TCRdb's copy carries only in-frame clones and drops some. This table holds about 35,000 clones, over 60% found once. Germline CDR1 and CDR2: MNHEY and SMNVEV (reference sequence). This CDR3 spans 15 amino acids. Trimming cost V 8 bases and J 2 bases, with 19 bases left between them. The data stem from a study of OX40 agonist ivuxolimab in advanced cancers. Notes on the study in general: More expanded clones were found, on average, in CD8+ than in CD4+ T cells. The study found among the lowest clonal expansion in partial responders at 0.1-3.0 mg/kg.

The chain employs TRBV27 and TRBJ2-7, with D perhaps given as TRBD1 or TRBD2 (5 bases each). Material: CD4+ or CD8+ T cells sorted from blood, obtained in a trial of the OX40 agonist ivuxolimab. This TCR was sampled from an adult with an advanced solid tumor such as melanoma, head and neck, liver or kidney cancer. Written as DNA, the CDR3 is TGTGCCAGCTACCGAACCGGGACCCCAGCCTACGAGCAGTACTTC. Its protein is CASYRTGTPAYEQYF.